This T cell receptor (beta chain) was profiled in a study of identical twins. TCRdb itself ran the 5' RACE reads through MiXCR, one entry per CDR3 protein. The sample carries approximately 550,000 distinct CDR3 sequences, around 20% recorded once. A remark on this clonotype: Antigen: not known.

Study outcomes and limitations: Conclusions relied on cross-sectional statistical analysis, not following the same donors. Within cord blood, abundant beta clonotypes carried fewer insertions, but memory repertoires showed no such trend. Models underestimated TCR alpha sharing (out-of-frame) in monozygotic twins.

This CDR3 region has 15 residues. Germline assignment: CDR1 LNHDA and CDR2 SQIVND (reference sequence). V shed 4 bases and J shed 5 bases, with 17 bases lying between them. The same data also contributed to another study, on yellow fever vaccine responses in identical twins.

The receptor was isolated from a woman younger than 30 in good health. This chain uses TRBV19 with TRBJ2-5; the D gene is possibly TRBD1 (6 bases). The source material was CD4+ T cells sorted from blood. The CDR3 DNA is TGTGCCAGTAGTACCAGACAGGCGTTGGGGGAGACCCAGTACTTC. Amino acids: CASSTRQALGETQYF.